A single sample gave rise to the 8 T cell receptor beta chains below, sequenced in a study of T cell responses to AZD1222 COVID-19 vaccine. Repertoires were generated with immunoSEQ multiplex PCR, while TCRdb's copy carries only in-frame clones and drops some. Among about 62,000 clones listed, roughly 90% were seen once. The material was peripheral blood, obtained on day 0 of AZD1222 vaccination. Receptors originate from an adult in good health.

The chain employs TRBV11-2 and TRBJ1-4; no reliable D call. CDR1 is SGHAT, CDR2 FQNNGV, per germline. The CDR3 runs to 17 residues. Trimming cost V 0 bases and J 0 bases, with 11 bases left between them. CDR3 coding DNA: TGTGCCAGCAGCTTAGATCGGGCAGCCGCAACTAATGAAAAACTGTTTTTT. Translation gives CASSLDRAAATNEKLFF.

The chain recombines TRBV7-9 with TRBJ1-2; perhaps TRBD1 as D (6 bases). CDR1 and CDR2 from the germline V gene are SEHNR and FQNEAQ (reference sequence). This CDR3 is 11 amino acids long. V was trimmed by 7 bases and J by 8 bases, leaving 11 bases between them. CDR3 in amino acids: CASTPRGGYTF. The CDR3 nucleotides read TGTGCCAGCACCCCCAGGGGAGGCTACACCTTC.

The rearrangement links TRBV18 to TRBJ2-5; 8 bases match TRBD2. There are 13 residues in the CDR3. With V trimmed by 4 bases and J by 4 bases, 2 bases remained unmatched. Germline CDR1 KGHSH, CDR2 LQKENI. The CDR3 loop reads CASSLTSGETQYF. The DNA of the CDR3 is TGTGCCAGCTCACTCACTAGCGGAGAGACCCAGTACTTC.

This rearrangement joins TRBV6-5 to TRBJ2-5; perhaps TRBD1 as D (5 bases). Trimming cost V 0 bases and J 5 bases, with 16 bases left between them. This CDR3 spans 16 amino acids. The V gene's germline CDR1 is MNHEY and CDR2 SVGAGI. The CDR3: CASSYSKAVPGETQYF. DNA for the CDR3: TGTGCCAGCAGTTACTCGAAGGCGGTCCCAGGGGAGACCCAGTACTTC.

This chain connects TRBV19 to TRBJ1-2; TRBD1 matches 7 bases. This CDR3 region has 14 residues. Per germline, CDR1 LNHDA and CDR2 SQIVND (reference sequence). J was trimmed by 8 bases and V by 7 bases; bases with no gene match: 13. In nucleotides, the CDR3 is TGTGCCAGTACCGCCACCAGGGGGACAAGAGGCTACACCTTC. This sequence encodes CASTATRGTRGYTF.

Here the CDR3 DNA reads TGTGCCAGCAGCCAAGATGGGCGGGGCGGCGAGACCCAGTACTTC. It is translated as CASSQDGRGGETQYF. The rearrangement joins TRBV4-2 to TRBJ2-5, with TRBD2 as a possible D gene (6 bases). Germline CDR1 reads LGHNA; CDR2 reads YNFKEQ. V lost 0 bases to trimming and J lost 5 bases, with 13 bases between them. The CDR3 has 15 residues.

This clone came up a few times. The chain carries TRBV6-2 or TRBV6-3 and TRBJ1-2, with 9 bases that match TRBD1. This CDR3 region has 15 residues. The junction had 4 bases not matched to a gene; V was cut back by 0 bases and J by 5 bases. The germline V gene has CDR1 MNHEY and CDR2 SVGEGT. Written as DNA, the CDR3 is TGTGCCAGCAGTTACTCGGGACAGGGAGGGTATGGCTACACCTTC. Encoded protein: CASSYSGQGGYGYTF.

The chain combines TRBV28 with TRBJ1-2; D call uncertain. Germline CDR1 and CDR2: MDHEN and SYDVKM. The CDR3 is 15 residues long. Trimming cost V 5 bases and J 6 bases, with 19 bases left between them. DNA of the CDR3: TGTGCCAGCAGTCTTGCCGCGTCGGGAGACCATGGCTACACCTTC. It is translated as CASSLAASGDHGYTF.